These T cell receptor beta chains were read from a single sample in a study of T-cell reconstitution after alpha-beta-depleted transplantation in children. From the PCR reads, TCRdb called clonotypes with MiXCR, one entry per CDR3 protein. The sample includes approximately 980,000 distinct CDR3 sequences, about 29% of them seen just once. The starting material was PBMCs, mostly from graft donor cells, obtained 360 days after TCRalphabeta/CD19-depleted stem cell transplant. These receptor sequences come from a boy younger than two who had a stem cell transplant for SCID, so the T cells may come from the graft donor. CDR3s include the opening cysteine and the closing phenylalanine or tryptophan. A D gene is named only where the DNA matches it firmly. Clone size is shown for a subset of rows, as once, few, many or a class of expanded clone.

cdr3_length,v_call,j_call,clone_size,d_call,cdr3_nt,cdr3_aa
12,TRBV7-9,TRBJ1-2,NA,NA,TGTGCCAGCAGCCACAGTGAAGGAGGCTACACCTTC,CASSHSEGGYTF
16,TRBV5-1,TRBJ2-1,NA,NA,TGCGCCAGCAGCTGGGGAGCCCAAGGGCAGGGCAATGAGCAGTTCTTC,CASSWGAQGQGNEQFF
15,TRBV4-1,TRBJ2-1,NA,TRBD2,TGCGCCAGCAGCCAAACGGGACTAGCCTACAATGAGCAGTTCTTC,CASSQTGLAYNEQFF
16,TRBV6-2/TRBV6-3,TRBJ2-7,few,NA,TGTGCCAGCAGTTATGAATGGGGCAGGAGCGAATACGAGCAGTACTTC,CASSYEWGRSEYEQYF
16,TRBV20-1,TRBJ2-4,few,TRBD2,TGCAGTGCTAGAGATGGGGTCGCGGGGGTCTCAAACATTCAGTACTTC,CSARDGVAGVSNIQYF
14,TRBV7-9,TRBJ2-5,NA,NA,TGTGCCAGCAGCTTAGAGATGTACCAAGAGACCCAGTACTTC,CASSLEMYQETQYF
13,TRBV7-9,TRBJ1-5,few,NA,TGTGCCAGCAGCTTAGCGCCCCCACAGCCCCAGCATTTT,CASSLAPPQPQHF
15,TRBV20-1,TRBJ2-5,once,NA,TGCAGTGCTAGAGATTTAGGTGGCCGTAGGCAGACCCAGTACTTC,CSARDLGGRRQTQYF
11,TRBV10-3,TRBJ2-7,few,NA,TGTGCCATCAGCCAGGGTTACGAGCAGTACTTC,CAISQGYEQYF
20,TRBV7-8,TRBJ2-5,few,TRBD2,TGTGCCAGCAGCTCCCCGGAGGTACTAGCGGGGGAGAGAATCCAAGAGACCCAGTACTTC,CASSSPEVLAGERIQETQYF
18,TRBV29-1,TRBJ1-1,few,TRBD1,TGCAGCGTTGAAAGGCGGGGTTCGGGACAGGGCTGGAACACTGAAGCTTTCTTT,CSVERRGSGQGWNTEAFF
14,TRBV19,TRBJ2-1,NA,TRBD1,TGTGCCAGTAATGAGGGACAGGGAGTAGGGGAGCAGTTCTTC,CASNEGQGVGEQFF
13,TRBV5-1,TRBJ2-7,NA,NA,TGCGCCAGCAGCCCTTCGGCCTCCTACGAGCAGTACTTC,CASSPSASYEQYF
22,TRBV5-1,TRBJ2-1,few,NA,TGCGCCAGCAGCTTGGCTCTTGGGACATCCTTCCACGGCAGGGGCGCGGGAAATGAGCAGTTCTTC,CASSLALGTSFHGRGAGNEQFF